This T cell receptor beta chain was captured by sequencing in a study of siplizumab effects on memory and regulatory T cells. The germline gives CDR1 PRHDT, CDR2 FYEKMQ (reference sequence). The CDR3 spans 13 residues. V was clipped by 6 bases and J by 5 bases; unmatched bases: 1. Regarding the study as a whole: Proof of suppressive function in proliferating Tregs from siplizumab cultures was not established. Significantly reduced by siplizumab was the cumulative frequency of alloreactive sequences, namely those traceable to unstimulated CD4+ memory cells. It seemed that naive T cells were more diverse than memory cells and were major contributors to the alloresponse. Under siplizumab, an average roughly 69% of mappable alloreactive CD4+ clones were Treg-derived, compared with 25% to 30% in controls.

Sequencing used immunoSEQ multiplex PCR; TCRdb keeps in-frame clones, though not all of them. The sample lists roughly 50,000 clones; 93% were seen once. As for this clone: Antigen unknown.

This receptor was identified in a human donor in good health. Material for sequencing was CD8+ T cells sorted from blood. The V call is TRBV13, the J call TRBJ2-1; 10 nucleotides agree with TRBD2. CDR3 protein: CASRLAGHNEQFF. CDR3 sequence (DNA): TGTGCCAGCAGACTAGCGGGACACAATGAGCAGTTCTTC.